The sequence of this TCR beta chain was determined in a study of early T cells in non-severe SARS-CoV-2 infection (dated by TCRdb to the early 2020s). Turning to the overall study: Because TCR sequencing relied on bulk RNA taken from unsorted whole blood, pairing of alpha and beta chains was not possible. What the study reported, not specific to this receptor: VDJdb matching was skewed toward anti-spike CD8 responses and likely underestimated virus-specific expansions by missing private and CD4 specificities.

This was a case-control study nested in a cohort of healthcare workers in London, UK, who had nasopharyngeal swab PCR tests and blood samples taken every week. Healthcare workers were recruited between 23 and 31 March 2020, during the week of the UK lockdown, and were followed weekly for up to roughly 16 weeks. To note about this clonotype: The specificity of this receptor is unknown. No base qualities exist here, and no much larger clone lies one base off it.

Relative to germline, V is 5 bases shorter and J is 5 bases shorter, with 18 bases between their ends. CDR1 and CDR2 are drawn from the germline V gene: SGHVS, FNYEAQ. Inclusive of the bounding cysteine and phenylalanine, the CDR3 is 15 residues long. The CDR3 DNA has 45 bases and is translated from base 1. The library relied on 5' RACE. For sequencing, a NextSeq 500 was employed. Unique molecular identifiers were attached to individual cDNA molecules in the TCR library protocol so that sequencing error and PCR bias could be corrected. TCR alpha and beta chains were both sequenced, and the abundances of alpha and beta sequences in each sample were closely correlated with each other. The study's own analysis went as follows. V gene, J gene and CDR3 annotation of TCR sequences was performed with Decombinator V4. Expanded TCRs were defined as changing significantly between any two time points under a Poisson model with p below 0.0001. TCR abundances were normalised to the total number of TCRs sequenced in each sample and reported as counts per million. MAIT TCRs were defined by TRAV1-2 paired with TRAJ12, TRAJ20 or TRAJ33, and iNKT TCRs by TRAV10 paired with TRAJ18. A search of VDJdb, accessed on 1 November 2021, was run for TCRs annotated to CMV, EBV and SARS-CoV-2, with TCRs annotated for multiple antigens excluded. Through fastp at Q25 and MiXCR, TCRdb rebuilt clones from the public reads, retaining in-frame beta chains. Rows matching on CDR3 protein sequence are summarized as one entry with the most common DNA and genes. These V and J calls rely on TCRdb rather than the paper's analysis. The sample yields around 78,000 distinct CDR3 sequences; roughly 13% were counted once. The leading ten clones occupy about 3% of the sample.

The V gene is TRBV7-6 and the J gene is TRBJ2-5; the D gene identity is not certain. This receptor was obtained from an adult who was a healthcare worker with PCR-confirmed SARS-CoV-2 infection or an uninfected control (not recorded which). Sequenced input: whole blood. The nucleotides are TGTGCCAGCAGCCCCCCCGGACCATTAGAGGAGACCCAGTACTTC. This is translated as CASSPPGPLEETQYF.